The source of this TCR beta chain is a study of blood T cells in healthy people across ages. Germline-derived CDR1 and CDR2 are LGHDT and YNNKEL (reference sequence). This CDR3 is built from 14 residues. Trimming pared 4 bases from V and 1 base from J, leaving 10 bases between. This clonotype was recorded a few times. Together with a sample-barcoded 5' primer, a J-beta primer mix was included in a second PCR lasting about 7 to 11 cycles. Via MiXCR, TCRdb re-called the 5' RACE reads, giving one row per CDR3 protein. The sample records about 1.1 million distinct CDR3 sequences, 35% to 45% being singletons.

This chain connects TRBV3-1 to TRBJ1-1, with a weak D call TRBD1 (5 bases). The receptor was isolated from a man between 18 and 35 years old in good health. The source material was blood. The DNA for the CDR3 is TGTGCCAGCAGCCCCTGGACACAGAACACTGAAGCTTTCTTT. It codes for CASSPWTQNTEAFF.